The rows below give T cell receptor beta chains drawn from one sample of a study of OX40 agonist ivuxolimab in advanced cancers. Using immunoSEQ multiplex PCR, the repertoire was profiled, and TCRdb retains in-frame clones only, with some absent. The data show about 98,000 clones, approximately 90% seen once. The sample consisted of CD4+ or CD8+ T cells sorted from blood, taken in a trial of the OX40 agonist ivuxolimab. These receptors were collected from an adult with an advanced solid tumor such as melanoma, head and neck, liver or kidney cancer. Both conserved end residues are part of each CDR3. A D gene is named only where the DNA matches it firmly. Expanded clones are given a class, and other clones once, few, many or no size at all.

DNA: TGTGCCATCGGAGGGAGAGACACTGAAGCTTTCTTT
CDR3: CAIGGRDTEAFF
size: once
V: TRBV10-3
D: -
J: TRBJ1-1

DNA: TGTGCCAGCAGCGGAGGGACCTATCAGCCCCAGCATTTT
CDR3: CASSGGTYQPQHF
size: -
V: TRBV7-9
D: -
J: TRBJ1-5

DNA: TGTGCCAGCAGCCCGACTAGGGCCAGGGCGGGAGGCTACACCTTC
CDR3: CASSPTRARAGGYTF
size: -
V: TRBV14
D: -
J: TRBJ1-2

DNA: TGCGCCAGCAGCCAAGATCCGGGCAGGGGAGGGGACGAGCAGTACTTC
CDR3: CASSQDPGRGGDEQYF
size: -
V: TRBV4-1
D: -
J: TRBJ2-7

DNA: TGTGCCAGCAGCGTAGTGCTAGGGAAGATTGATGAGCAGTTCTTC
CDR3: CASSVVLGKIDEQFF
size: -
V: TRBV9
D: -
J: TRBJ2-1

DNA: TGCGCCAGCAGCTCGACAGGCCAGGATACGCAGTATTTT
CDR3: CASSSTGQDTQYF
size: -
V: TRBV5-1
D: -
J: TRBJ2-3

DNA: TGCGCCAGCAGCCCGGGACAGGGCCAAGAGACCCAGTACTTC
CDR3: CASSPGQGQETQYF
size: -
V: TRBV5-1
D: TRBD1
J: TRBJ2-5

DNA: TGTGCCAGCAGTTTTCTCAGCCCCGAAGGTCAGCCCCAGCATTTT
CDR3: CASSFLSPEGQPQHF
size: -
V: TRBV27
D: -
J: TRBJ1-5

DNA: TGTGCCAGCTCACGGACTAGCGGGATAGCCGGGGAGCTGTTTTTT
CDR3: CASSRTSGIAGELFF
size: -
V: TRBV18
D: TRBD2
J: TRBJ2-2

DNA: TGTGCCATCGCCGCGGACCTGGGGATATATGGCTACACCTTC
CDR3: CAIAADLGIYGYTF
size: -
V: TRBV10-3
D: -
J: TRBJ1-2

DNA: TGTGCCAGCAGCTTAGTAGCGGGAGGGCCCGGCAATGAGCAGTTCTTC
CDR3: CASSLVAGGPGNEQFF
size: -
V: TRBV11-2
D: TRBD2
J: TRBJ2-1

DNA: TGTGCCAGCAGCTTCGGGCGGGATACCACAGATACGCAGTATTTT
CDR3: CASSFGRDTTDTQYF
size: -
V: TRBV7-2
D: -
J: TRBJ2-3

DNA: TGTGCCAGCAGCTTAGAGGGGGACCTCCACGAGCAGTACTTC
CDR3: CASSLEGDLHEQYF
size: few
V: TRBV7-9
D: -
J: TRBJ2-7

DNA: TGTGCCAGCAGCTTAGGGGGGGGCCCCTACAATGAGCAGTTCTTC
CDR3: CASSLGGGPYNEQFF
size: -
V: TRBV7-9
D: -
J: TRBJ2-1

DNA: TGTGCCAGCAGCTTCGGAAACTTCAACAATGAGCAGTTCTTC
CDR3: CASSFGNFNNEQFF
size: -
V: TRBV7-2
D: -
J: TRBJ2-1

DNA: TGTGCCAGCAGTCCTTCCCGAGGACTAGCGGGAGGGCCGTACAATGAGCAGTTCTTC
CDR3: CASSPSRGLAGGPYNEQFF
size: -
V: TRBV27
D: TRBD2
J: TRBJ2-1